This TCR beta chain was captured by sequencing in a study of cytomegalovirus exposure and HLA in healthy donors. The CDR3 is 16 residues long. Germline CDR1 MNHNS, CDR2 SASEGT. It was with 60 Vbeta and 13 Jbeta primers that the PCR ran. TCRdb's copy holds only in-frame clones and misses some; the assay was immunoSEQ multiplex PCR. The repertoire holds 150,000 or so clones, with around 75% as singletons. What was sequenced was PBMCs. The source is a young man in good health and CMV-seropositive. The V gene is TRBV6-1, the J gene TRBJ2-5; D is possibly TRBD1 (5 bases). The DNA end is more similar to TRBJ2-7, so the J call may be wrong. The CDR3 DNA is TGTGCCAGCAGTGTGGGGCTAGGGTCACCTAACTACGAGCAGTACTTC. The encoded protein is CASSVGLGSPNYEQYF.